This T cell receptor (beta chain) comes out of a study of T-cell reconstitution after alpha-beta-depleted transplantation in children. This clonotype was found many times. The TCRbeta library incorporated unique molecular identifiers. Each CDR3 protein gets one entry after TCRdb re-called the PCR reads with MiXCR. The data show some 390,000 distinct CDR3 sequences, around 21% seen once. This CDR3 is built from 12 residues. The V gene lost 0 bases and the J gene lost 5 bases, with 8 bases spanning the gap. The germline gives CDR1 DFQATT, CDR2 SNEGSKA (reference sequence). The chain couples TRBV20-1 to TRBJ2-7; D not resolved. This receptor was obtained from a human donor who donated a stem cell graft to a child with acute myeloid leukemia. The sequencing here drew on PBMCs from the stem cell graft donor, taken from the stem cell graft. Written as DNA, the CDR3 is TGCAGTGCTAGAGATAAACGGGACGAGCAGTACTTC. Amino acid sequence: CSARDKRDEQYF.